The 26 T cell receptor beta chains below were found in one sample sequenced in a study of CD8+CD57+ T cells in acquired aplastic anemia (dated by TCRdb to 2016 to 2019). Expansion of CD8+CD57+ cells had been shown by flow cytometry in the patients chosen for sequencing. The sequencer was an Illumina HiSeq 2000. Genomic DNA was used as template for profiling of TCR beta VDJ combinations and CDR3 sequences. TCRdb ran its own pipeline on the public reads, namely fastp trimming at Q25 and MiXCR clone calling, and kept in-frame beta chains. Identical CDR3 protein sequences are pooled into one entry, listed with their most common genes and DNA. In this sample the table shows some 200,000 distinct CDR3 sequences, over 40% of which occur a single time. The ten largest clones add up to 15% to 20% of the sample. Specimen: sorted CD4+, CD8+, or CD8+CD57+ T cells (not recorded which) from PBMCs. These receptors were taken from a human donor with aplastic anemia.

The chain carries TRBV7-2 and TRBJ2-4; the match to TRBD1 covers 8 bases. The germline CDR1 and CDR2 sequences are SGHTA and FQGNSA. The CDR3 runs 15 residues. V shed 0 bases and J 9 bases; nucleotides not matched to a gene: 7. DNA for the CDR3: TGTGCCAGCAGCTTAGCGCTGGCAGGGGGCGGCATTCAGTACTTC. Amino acids: CASSLALAGGGIQYF.

The chain combines TRBV7-8 with TRBJ2-3; D gene uncertain. Per the germline V gene, CDR1 is SGHVS and CDR2 is FQNEAQ. The CDR3 runs to 14 residues. Trimming removed 1 base from V and 4 bases from J, with 9 bases in between. As DNA, the CDR3 is TGTGCCAGCAGCTTAGGAGTCATCGCAGATACGCAGTATTTT. Its translation is CASSLGVIADTQYF.

A note on this clonotype: No conserved phenylalanine or tryptophan is present at the end of the CDR3, so a read error is the likely explanation. This chain links TRBV15 with TRBJ2-7; the D gene is possibly TRBD1 (5 bases). The CDR3 spans 13 residues. Germline lookup yields CDR1 LNHNV and CDR2 YYDKDF (reference sequence). The V end lost 8 bases, the J end lost 6 bases, and 17 bases lay between the germline ends. CDR3 nucleotide sequence: TGTGCCACCTCCGGATCGGGTAGGGGCGAGCAGTACCTC. Encoded protein: CATSGSGRGEQYL.

This clonotype has just a few counts. This chain joins TRBV19 and TRBJ2-3; weak D call: TRBD1 (8 bases). The V and J ends lost 5 bases and 6 bases respectively, with 12 bases between them. CDR1 LNHDA and CDR2 SQIVND come from the germline V gene (reference sequence). The length of the CDR3 is 13 residues. The DNA for the CDR3 is TGTGCCAGTAGTCAACAGGGGGGGGATACGCAGTATTTT. Translation: CASSQQGGDTQYF.

This clonotype was picked up many times. The chain carries TRBV24-1 and TRBJ1-1, with TRBD1 matching over 9 bases. Germline values: CDR1 KGHDR, CDR2 SFDVKD. The V gene end was trimmed by 3 bases and the J gene end by 2 bases; junction bases not matched to a gene: 6. The CDR3 has 16 residues. The CDR3 coding sequence is TGTGCCACCAGTGATCTTACAGGGGGCCTTAACACTGAAGCTTTCTTT. It encodes CATSDLTGGLNTEAFF.

The genes are TRBV12-3 or TRBV12-4 and TRBJ2-7, with 7 bases that match TRBD1. The V segment lost 1 base and the J segment 4 bases; nucleotides outside the gene matches: 4. The CDR3 loop spans 14 amino acids. This CDR3 is CASSLETGQYEQYF. The CDR3 DNA sequence: TGTGCCAGCAGTTTAGAGACAGGGCAGTACGAGCAGTACTTC.

The DNA of the CDR3 is TGTGCCAGCAGTGGTCAGACAGAATCCTATGGCTACACCTTC. It encodes CASSGQTESYGYTF. The chain uses TRBV25-1 and TRBJ1-2; perhaps TRBD1 as D (5 bases). Trimming removed 4 bases at V and 4 bases at J, with 13 bases between. The CDR3 spans 14 residues. The V gene's germline CDR1 is MGHDK and CDR2 SYGVNS.

V usage is TRBV18 and J usage is TRBJ1-1; 10 bases fit TRBD1. The CDR3 extends over 14 amino acids. Germline trimming cut 3 bases from V and 7 bases from J; bases unmatched to any gene: 5. The germline CDR1 and CDR2 sequences are KGHSH and LQKENI. CDR3 sequence: CASSPGGQGHEAFF. As DNA, the CDR3 is TGTGCCAGCTCACCGGGGGGACAGGGGCATGAAGCTTTCTTT.

This chain joins TRBV6-5 and TRBJ1-2; no clear D. The CDR3 contains 16 residues. The germline gives CDR1 MNHEY, CDR2 SVGAGI. V was trimmed by 0 bases and J by 1 base, leaving 12 bases between them. DNA of the CDR3: TGTGCCAGCAGTTACTCGGGAGCCAGGAGTAACTATGGCTACACCTTC. As protein: CASSYSGARSNYGYTF.

The chain employs TRBV19 and TRBJ2-7; TRBD1 agrees at 8 bases. Germline CDR1 and CDR2: LNHDA and SQIVND (reference sequence). J lost 6 bases, V lost 4 bases, and 14 bases had no gene match. The CDR3 has 16 amino acids. CDR3 region: CASSRTKGTGTREQYF. In DNA form, the CDR3 reads TGTGCCAGTAGTAGGACGAAAGGGACAGGCACGCGCGAGCAGTACTTC.

The chain has TRBV18 and TRBJ1-1; no clear D gene. V lost 0 bases to trimming and J lost 8 bases, with 13 bases between them. Germline CDR1 KGHSH, CDR2 LQKENI. CDR3 length: 14 residues. The CDR3 DNA reads as TGTGCCAGCTCACCACCGTCTCGGGTTAGGGAAGCTTTCTTT. Protein product: CASSPPSRVREAFF.

At least ten counts were recorded for this clonotype. The chain employs TRBV7-2 and TRBJ2-3, with 13 bases lining up with TRBD2. The CDR3 sequence is 18 residues long. Trimming at V came to 1 base and at J to 7 bases, leaving 11 bases not matched to a gene. Per germline, CDR1 SGHTA and CDR2 FQGNSA. CDR3 region: CASSLDRTSGGRSNTQYF. The CDR3 DNA reads as TGTGCCAGCAGCTTAGATCGGACTAGCGGGGGACGTTCAAATACGCAGTATTTT. Based on the CDR3 plus reference TRBV7-2 and TRBJ2-3, the full variable domain is GAGVSQSPSNKVTEKGKDVELRCDPISGHTALYWYRQSLGQGLEFLIYFQGNSAPDKSGLPSDRFSAERTGGSVSTLTIQRTQQEDSAVYLCASSLDRTSGGRSNTQYFGPGTRLTVL.

To note about this clonotype: This could be a read error, since a much larger clone is one nucleotide away. The chain links TRBV5-1 to TRBJ2-3; a weak D match, TRBD1 (6 bases). Germline values: CDR1 SGHRS, CDR2 YFSETQ. The CDR3 length is 16 residues. The CDR3 DNA sequence: TGCGCCAGCAGCTTGAACCCCGGACAGCTCACAGATACGCGGTATTTT. Amino acid sequence: CASSLNPGQLTDTRYF. The full variable domain, rest sourced from reference TRBV5-1 and TRBJ2-3, is KAGVTQTPRYLIKTRGQQVTLSCSPISGHRSVSWYQQTPGQGLQFLFEYFSETQRNKGNFPGRFSGRQFSNSRSEMNVSTLELGDSALYLCASSLNPGQLTDTRYFGPGTRLTVL.

Regarding this clonotype: A read error is likely, as this CDR3 ends without the conserved phenylalanine or tryptophan. The CDR3 DNA is TGCGCCAGCAGCTTGGTGCGGGGGGGCGACTATGGCTACACCCTC. This codes for CASSLVRGGDYGYTL. The V call is TRBV5-1, the J call TRBJ1-2, with a tentative D call TRBD1 (6 bases). Deletions cut 0 bases from V and 3 bases from J, with 12 bases between. Per the germline V gene, CDR1 is SGHRS and CDR2 is YFSETQ. CDR3 length: 15 amino acids.

On this clonotype: A read error may explain this, as a much larger clone is one base away. The V and J genes are TRBV5-1 and TRBJ1-2; weak D call: TRBD1 (6 bases). The CDR3 extends over 14 amino acids. V lost 0 bases to trimming and J lost 4 bases, with 10 bases between them. Germline assignment: CDR1 SGHRS and CDR2 YFSETQ. The DNA for the CDR3 is TGCGCCAGCAGCTTGGAGCCGACAGGCTATGGCTACACCTTC. Translated, it gives CASSLEPTGYGYTF.

Notes on this clonotype: With a much larger clone just one base away, this may be a read error. The chain recombines TRBV6-5 with TRBJ1-2, with a possible D match to TRBD1 (5 bases). This CDR3 spans 13 amino acids. From germline, CDR1 is MNHEY and CDR2 SVGAGI. The CDR3 DNA sequence: TGTGCCTGCAGTTACACCGGGGGTTATGGCTACACCTTC. Its protein product is CACSYTGGYGYTF.

V is TRBV5-1 and J is TRBJ2-7; weak D call: TRBD1 (6 bases). V lost 5 bases to trimming and J lost 0 bases, with 12 bases between them. The CDR3 runs 14 residues. CDR1 is SGHRS, CDR2 YFSETQ, per germline. This chain's CDR3 is CASSSGTSSYEQYF. DNA of the CDR3: TGCGCCAGCAGTTCCGGGACAAGCTCCTACGAGCAGTACTTC.

This clonotype was found many times. CDR3 region: CASSLAGTPRETQYF. The DNA for the CDR3 is TGTGCCAGCAGCTTAGCAGGTACCCCTAGAGAGACCCAGTACTTC. V gene TRBV7-2 combines with J gene TRBJ2-5; D not resolved. V lost 0 bases and J lost 4, with 12 bases in between. The germline V gene has CDR1 SGHTA and CDR2 FQGNSA. The CDR3 consists of 15 residues.

This rearrangement joins TRBV10-1 to TRBJ2-7, with D perhaps matching TRBD1 (5 bases). V lost 8 bases and J 4 bases, leaving 12 bases between the germline ends. Germline assignment: CDR1 WNHNN and CDR2 SYGVQD (reference sequence). The CDR3 has 12 amino acids. CDR3 sequence: CASVETAYEQYF. CDR3 DNA: TGCGCCAGCGTGGAGACAGCTTACGAGCAGTACTTC.

The chain is built from TRBV3-1 and TRBJ1-4; D gene unclear. Germline CDR1 and CDR2: LGHDT and YNNKEL (reference sequence). V was shortened by 3 bases and J by 8 bases, with 19 bases between the two germline ends. CDR3 length: 16 residues. CDR3 in amino acids: CASSHNRGAGGEKLFF. DNA for the CDR3: TGTGCCAGCAGCCACAACCGAGGCGCGGGCGGGGAAAAACTGTTTTTT. The entire variable domain, with the rest obtained from reference TRBV3-1 and TRBJ1-4, is as follows: DTAVSQTPKYLVTQMGNDKSIKCEQNLGHDTMYWYKQDSKKFLKIMFSYNNKELIINETVPNRFSPKSPDKAHLNLHINSLELGDSAVYFCASSHNRGAGGEKLFFGSGTQLSVL.

The chain has TRBV25-1 and TRBJ1-1, with D maybe TRBD1 (5 bases). CDR3 size: 14 residues. Germline lookup yields CDR1 MGHDK and CDR2 SYGVNS. V lost 7 bases and J lost 4, with 16 bases in between. CDR3 in amino acids: CASMGPGPITEAFF. As DNA, the CDR3 is TGTGCCAGCATGGGGCCAGGGCCGATCACTGAAGCTTTCTTT.

The chain uses TRBV19 and TRBJ2-5; D perhaps matches TRBD1 (7 bases). V lost 7 bases and J 9 bases, leaving 27 bases between the germline ends. CDR3 length: 16 residues. The germline V gene encodes CDR1 LNHDA and CDR2 SQIVND (reference sequence). This CDR3 reads CASTGGAQAGREAQYF. The DNA of the CDR3 is TGTGCCAGTACAGGGGGAGCCCAGGCGGGAAGGGAGGCCCAGTACTTC.

At least ten counts were recorded for this clonotype. The J gene is TRBJ2-1, the V gene TRBV3-1; D could derive from TRBD1 or TRBD2 (6 bases each). Germline V CDR1 and CDR2: LGHDT, YNNKEL (reference sequence). The CDR3 has 12 residues. V lost 7 bases, J lost 10 bases, and 14 bases lay in between. The DNA of the CDR3 is TGTGCCAGCAACCAGGGGAGGTTGGAGCAGTTCTTC. Translation gives CASNQGRLEQFF.

As for this clonotype: This could be a read error, since a much larger clone is one nucleotide away. The rearrangement links TRBV6-1 to TRBJ2-7, with 7 nucleotides matching TRBD1. The germline gives CDR1 MNHNS, CDR2 SASEGT. The CDR3 loop spans 14 amino acids. CDR3 in DNA: TGTGTCAGCAGTATCCTTTACAGGGGATACGAGCAGTACTTC. Its protein is CVSSILYRGYEQYF.

This chain links TRBV7-8 with TRBJ2-2, with 10 bases identical to TRBD1. CDR1 SGHVS and CDR2 FQNEAQ come from the germline V gene. The CDR3 runs 15 residues. After removal of 6 bases from V and 6 bases from J, the junction contained 7 bases not matched to a gene. The CDR3 bases are TGTGCCAGCAGTTGGGACAGGGGAAACCCCGGGGAGCTGTTTTTT. This encodes CASSWDRGNPGELFF.

Comments on this clonotype: One junction end does not reproduce the germline sequence, and a read error may be involved. The CDR3 here is CAGRLRLPNVGGGDGYTF. The CDR3 nucleotides read TGTGCCGGCAGGTTGCGTCTCCCCAATGTTGGGGGCGGTGATGGCTACACCTTC. The chain employs TRBV2 and TRBJ1-2, with D possibly matching TRBD1 (6 bases). Germline V gives CDR1 SNHLY, CDR2 FYNNEI. The CDR3 extends over 18 amino acids.